This TCR beta chain emerged from a study of blood T cells in healthy people across ages. General study points: There were more naive CD4+ cells and higher diversity in long-lived donors than in aged donors.

Losses at the gene ends were 1 base for V and 6 bases for J; bases not matched to a gene: 9. Per germline, CDR1 SGHTA and CDR2 FQGNSA. The CDR3 runs to 18 residues. Sample-barcoded 5' priming and a J-beta primer mix drove a second PCR of roughly 7 to 11 cycles. Using its own MiXCR run on the 5' RACE reads, TCRdb lists one record per CDR3 protein. The sample shows roughly 800,000 distinct CDR3 sequences, approximately 55% of them seen only once. Of note for this clonotype: Its antigen remains unknown.

Caucasian, healthy and from Russia, the donors were aged between about 6 and 90. This clonotype was obtained from a man older than 75 in good health. The chain is built from TRBV7-2 and TRBJ2-1; 13 positions match TRBD2. The sample taken for sequencing was blood. In nucleotides, the CDR3 is TGTGCCAGCAGCTTAGGACTACCCGGGACTAGCGGGACCAATGAGCAGTTCTTC. Protein product: CASSLGLPGTSGTNEQFF.